The TCR beta chain described here comes from a study of blood T cell repertoires in COVID-19. CDR1 and CDR2 (germline): SGHTA, FQGTGA. CDR3 length: 13 amino acids. V was shortened by 5 bases and J by 3 bases, with 8 bases between the two germline ends. The sample holds a few counts of this clone. TCRdb keeps only in-frame clones here, not all; method: immunoSEQ multiplex PCR. The sample includes hundreds of thousands of clones, nearly 85% seen only once; the top ten take roughly 1.2%. The chain couples TRBV7-3 to TRBJ1-5; weak D call: TRBD1 (5 bases). This clonotype was obtained from a woman in her 30s with COVID-19, enrolled during active disease. Source material: peripheral blood. CDR3: CASSVGANQPQHF. CDR3 DNA sequence: TGTGCCAGCAGCGTAGGGGCCAATCAGCCCCAGCATTTT. The entire variable domain, with the rest obtained from reference TRBV7-3 and TRBJ1-5, is as follows: GAGVSQTPSNKVTEKGKYVELRCDPISGHTALYWYRQSLGQGPEFLIYFQGTGAADDSGLPNDRFFAVRPEGSVSTLKIQRTERGDSAVYLCASSVGANQPQHFGDGTRLSIL.